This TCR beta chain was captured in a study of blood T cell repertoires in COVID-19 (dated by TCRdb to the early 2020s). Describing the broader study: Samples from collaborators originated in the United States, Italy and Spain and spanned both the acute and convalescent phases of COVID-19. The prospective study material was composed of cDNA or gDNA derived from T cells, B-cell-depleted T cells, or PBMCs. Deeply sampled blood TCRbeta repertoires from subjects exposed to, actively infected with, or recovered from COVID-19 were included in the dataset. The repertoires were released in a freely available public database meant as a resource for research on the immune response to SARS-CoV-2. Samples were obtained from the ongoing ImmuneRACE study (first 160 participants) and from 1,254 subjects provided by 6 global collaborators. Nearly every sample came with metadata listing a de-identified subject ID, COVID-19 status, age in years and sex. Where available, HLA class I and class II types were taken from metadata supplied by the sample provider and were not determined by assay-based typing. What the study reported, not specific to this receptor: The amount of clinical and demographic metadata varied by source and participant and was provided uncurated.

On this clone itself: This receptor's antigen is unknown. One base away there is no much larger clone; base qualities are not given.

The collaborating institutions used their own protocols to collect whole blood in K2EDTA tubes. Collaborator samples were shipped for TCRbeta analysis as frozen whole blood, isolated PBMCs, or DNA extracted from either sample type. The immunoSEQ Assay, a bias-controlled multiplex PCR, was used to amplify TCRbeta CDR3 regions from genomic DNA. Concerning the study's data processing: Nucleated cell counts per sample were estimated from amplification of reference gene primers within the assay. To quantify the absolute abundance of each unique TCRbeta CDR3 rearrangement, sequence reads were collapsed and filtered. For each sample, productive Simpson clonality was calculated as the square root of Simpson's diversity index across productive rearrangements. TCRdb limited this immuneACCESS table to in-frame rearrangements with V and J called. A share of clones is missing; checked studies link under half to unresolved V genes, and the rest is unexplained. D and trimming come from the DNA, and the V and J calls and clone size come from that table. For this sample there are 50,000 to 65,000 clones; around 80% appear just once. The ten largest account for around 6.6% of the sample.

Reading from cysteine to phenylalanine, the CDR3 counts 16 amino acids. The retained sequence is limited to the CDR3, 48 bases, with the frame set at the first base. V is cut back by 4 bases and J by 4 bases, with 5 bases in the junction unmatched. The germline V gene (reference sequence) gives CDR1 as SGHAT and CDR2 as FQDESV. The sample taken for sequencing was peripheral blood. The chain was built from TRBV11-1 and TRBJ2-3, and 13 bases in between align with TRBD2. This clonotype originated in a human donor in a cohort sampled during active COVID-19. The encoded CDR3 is CASSSRTSGSSDTQYF. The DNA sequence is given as TGTGCCAGCAGCTCACGGACTAGCGGGAGTTCAGATACGCAGTATTTT.